This T cell receptor beta chain is drawn from a study of blood T cell repertoires in COVID-19. At the level of the study: Nucleic acid was either cDNA or gDNA, and it came from T cells, B-cell-depleted T cells, or PBMCs.

The method was immunoSEQ multiplex PCR; TCRdb's version includes in-frame clones alone and lacks a portion of them. The sample lists 120,000 to 150,000 clones, 84% occurring once. The CDR3 consists of 16 residues. Trimming removed 5 bases at V and 6 bases at J, with 20 bases between. Germline V lookup: CDR1 MNHEY, CDR2 SVGEGT. The table lists this clone with a few counts. The sequenced sample consisted of peripheral blood. J is TRBJ1-5 and V is TRBV6-2 or TRBV6-3; D is possibly TRBD1 (6 bases). The source is a human donor in a cohort sampled during active COVID-19. The CDR3 bases are TGTGCCAGCAGTCTGGGGGGGGCGGCTAGGGGTCAGCCCCAGCATTTT. Residues: CASSLGGAARGQPQHF.